The present T cell receptor beta chain was sequenced within a study of early T cells in non-severe SARS-CoV-2 infection. TCRdb reanalysed the 5' RACE reads using MiXCR and keeps one entry per CDR3 protein. The data hold over 50,000 distinct CDR3 sequences, with around 8% observed a single time. CDR1 and CDR2 (germline): SQVTM, ANQGSEA. V dropped 2 bases and J dropped 6 bases, with 11 bases sitting between them. The length of the CDR3 is 12 residues. This clonotype was counted ten times or more. The sequenced material came from whole blood. This sequence was found in an adult who was a healthcare worker with PCR-confirmed SARS-CoV-2 infection or an uninfected control (not recorded which). The chain joins TRBV29-1 to TRBJ2-7, with D maybe TRBD2 (5 bases). Here the CDR3 DNA reads TGCAGCGTTGAATCGGGGTCCGCCGAGCAGTACTTC. It specifies CSVESGSAEQYF.